These T cell receptor beta chains were read from a single sample in a study of cytomegalovirus exposure and HLA in healthy donors. The table came from immunoSEQ multiplex PCR; TCRdb's copy has only in-frame clones and leaves some out. The sample lists around 170,000 clones; approximately 88% were seen once. The sample comprised PBMCs. These receptors were obtained from a boy under 10 years old in good health and CMV-seronegative. CDR3s include the opening cysteine and the closing phenylalanine or tryptophan. Fields, in order: J gene, clone size, D gene, V gene, CDR3 protein, CDR3 DNA. The D gene is left open where the match is weak. Clone size is stated in some rows and not others, as once, few, many or a class when expanded.

TRBJ2-3 NA TRBD2 TRBV19 CASSFWTSGGDTQYF TGTGCCAGTAGCTTTTGGACTAGCGGAGGGGATACGCAGTATTTT
TRBJ1-5 NA NA TRBV18 CASSPGGENQPQHF TGTGCCAGCTCACCTGGGGGGGAGAATCAGCCCCAGCATTTT
TRBJ2-3 few TRBD2 TRBV4-1 CASSQELLAGADTQYF TGCGCCAGCAGCCAAGAACTCCTAGCGGGAGCAGATACGCAGTATTTT
TRBJ2-5 NA NA TRBV5-8 CASSLVEWYQETQYF TGTGCCAGCAGCTTGGTAGAATGGTACCAAGAGACCCAGTACTTC
TRBJ2-1 NA NA TRBV15 CATSRDIGFGLFHNEQFF TGTGCCACCAGCAGAGATATAGGATTCGGACTGTTCCACAATGAGCAGTTCTTC
TRBJ2-1 NA TRBD1 TRBV27 CASSRISPQGKGNEQFF TGTGCCAGCAGCCGGATCTCCCCACAGGGGAAGGGCAATGAGCAGTTCTTC
TRBJ2-7 NA TRBD1 TRBV6-5 CASSSGTGRNEQYF TGTGCCAGCAGTTCCGGGACAGGGAGAAACGAGCAGTACTTC
TRBJ2-7 few TRBD1 TRBV4-1 CASSINRGLGEQYF TGCGCCAGCAGCATAAACAGGGGGCTTGGGGAGCAGTACTTC
TRBJ1-1 NA NA TRBV2 CASNEGVRHTEAFF TGTGCCAGCAATGAGGGAGTTCGTCACACTGAAGCTTTCTTT
TRBJ1-1 once NA TRBV10-2 CASSPPSTEAFF TGCGCCAGCTCCCCCCCTAGCACTGAAGCTTTCTTT
TRBJ1-5 NA NA TRBV10-2 CASSADFRGSNQPQHF TGCGCCAGCAGTGCGGACTTCAGGGGAAGCAATCAGCCCCAGCATTTT
TRBJ1-1 NA TRBD1 TRBV27 CASSGTANTEAFF TGTGCCAGCAGTGGGACAGCGAACACTGAAGCTTTCTTT
TRBJ2-1 NA NA TRBV18 CASSKNFQGNEQFF TGTGCCAGCTCTAAAAATTTCCAGGGTAATGAGCAGTTCTTC
TRBJ2-7 NA TRBD1 TRBV6-5 CASSDTGVGQYF TGTGCCAGCAGTGATACAGGGGTTGGGCAGTACTTC
TRBJ2-3 once NA TRBV23-1 CASSQQPRLYTDTQYF TGCGCCAGCAGTCAACAACCCAGGCTGTACACAGATACGCAGTATTTT
TRBJ2-1 NA TRBD2 TRBV7-9 CASSLALAGYNEQFF TGTGCCAGCAGCTTGGCACTAGCGGGATACAATGAGCAGTTCTTC